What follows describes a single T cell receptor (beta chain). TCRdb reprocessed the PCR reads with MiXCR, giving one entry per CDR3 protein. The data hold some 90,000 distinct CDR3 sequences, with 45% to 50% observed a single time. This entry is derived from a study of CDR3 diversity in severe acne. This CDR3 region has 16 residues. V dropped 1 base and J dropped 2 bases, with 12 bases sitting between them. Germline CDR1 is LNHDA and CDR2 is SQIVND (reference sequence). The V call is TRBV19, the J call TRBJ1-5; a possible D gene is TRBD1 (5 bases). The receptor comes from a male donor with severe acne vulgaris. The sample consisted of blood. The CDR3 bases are TGTGCCAGTAGTATAGGACCACAGGTGGGCAATCAGCCCCAGCATTTT. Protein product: CASSIGPQVGNQPQHF.